Below, 29 T cell receptor beta chains from the same sample are listed, as sequenced in a study of human T cells and chemical hapten exposure. Time point given: patch test 2, 6 weeks after DPC sensitization. Treatment noted: therapeutic diphenylcyclopropenone sensitization with weekly scalp DPC. TCRdb reprocessed the RACE reads with MiXCR, giving one entry per CDR3 protein. The repertoire holds roughly 92,000 distinct CDR3 sequences, with about an eighth as singletons. The source material was whole blood, sampled in connection with sensitization to the hapten diphenylcyclopropenone (DPC). The receptors originated from a woman in her 40s with alopecia areata. Some clones in this sample may be carry-over from other donors' samples.

This clonotype was detected many times. This chain links TRBV19 with TRBJ2-7; TRBD1 agrees at 9 bases. Germline CDR1 and CDR2: LNHDA and SQIVND (reference sequence). V gave up 2 bases and J gave up 1 base; unmatched junction bases: 9. This CDR3 region has 17 residues. The CDR3 loop is CASSIRDGGTGSYEQYF. The CDR3 DNA sequence: TGTGCCAGTAGTATACGGGATGGCGGGACAGGGTCCTACGAGCAGTACTTC.

This clonotype has ten or more counts. For the CDR3, the DNA is TGTGCCAGCAGCTCGGCCGGGGGGAACACTGAAGCTTTCTTT. Its translation is CASSSAGGNTEAFF. The chain employs TRBV7-3 and TRBJ1-1, with D maybe TRBD1 (5 bases). V was clipped by 4 bases and J by 1 base, with 10 bases between them. The CDR3 contains 14 residues. Germline-derived CDR1 and CDR2 are SGHTA and FQGTGA.

This clonotype was observed many times. The V call is TRBV20-1, the J call TRBJ1-5; D is uncertain. Trimming took 1 base from V and 4 from J, leaving 14 bases between them. The CDR3 is 15 amino acids. Per the germline V gene, CDR1 is DFQATT and CDR2 is SNEGSKA (reference sequence). CDR3 loop: CSARAGPVSNQPQHF. The CDR3 coding sequence is TGCAGTGCTAGAGCCGGGCCGGTATCGAATCAGCCCCAGCATTTT.

This clonotype was detected ten times or more. The CDR3 sequence: CASSLGLRQPQHF. The DNA of the CDR3 is TGTGCCAGCAGCTTGGGACTGAGACAGCCCCAGCATTTT. The gene calls are TRBV13 and TRBJ1-5, with D maybe TRBD1 (5 bases). The ends were cut back, 3 bases at V and 7 bases at J, with 10 bases in the middle. CDR1 PRHDT and CDR2 FYEKMQ come from the germline V gene (reference sequence). There are 13 residues in the CDR3.

This clonotype was detected ten times or more. This chain connects TRBV10-3 to TRBJ2-5, with 8 bases lining up with TRBD1. CDR1 and CDR2 (germline): ENHRY, SYGVKD. The J segment lost 4 bases and the V segment lost 7 bases, leaving 2 bases of the junction unmatched. The CDR3 is 12 residues long. CDR3 region: CAIKQGGETQYF. The CDR3 DNA follows: TGTGCCATCAAACAGGGGGGAGAGACCCAGTACTTC.

This clonotype was observed at least ten times. The chain links TRBV27 to TRBJ1-1; D is possibly TRBD1 (5 bases). CDR1 is MNHEY and CDR2 is SMNVEV in the germline V gene (reference sequence). V lost 2 bases and J lost 4, with 11 bases in between. The CDR3 contains 14 residues. This chain's CDR3 is CASSLEVGGTEAFF. CDR3 coding DNA: TGTGCCAGCAGTTTAGAGGTGGGGGGCACTGAAGCTTTCTTT.

The chain carries TRBV7-6 and TRBJ2-1; D possibly matches TRBD1 or TRBD2 (6 bases each). Per the germline V gene, CDR1 is SGHVS and CDR2 is FNYEAQ. The CDR3 is made up of 18 amino acids. Trimming shortened V by 4 bases and J by 1 base, and 20 bases separated the two germline ends. The CDR3 sequence is CASSSRGTQGESYNEQFF. The CDR3, as DNA: TGTGCCAGCAGCTCTAGGGGGACTCAGGGCGAGTCCTACAATGAGCAGTTCTTC.

This clonotype has a count of ten or more. The CDR3 protein is CASSLARQLTIYGYTF. Here the CDR3 DNA reads TGTGCCAGCAGTTTAGCGAGACAGCTTACGATCTATGGCTACACCTTC. This chain joins TRBV12-3 or TRBV12-4 and TRBJ1-2; D possibly corresponds to TRBD1 (5 bases). Trimming removed 0 bases at V and 4 bases at J, with 15 bases between. The CDR3 is 16 amino acids.

This clonotype was detected only a few times. The rearrangement links TRBV20-1 to TRBJ1-1, with D hard to call. V was cut by 0 bases and J by 7 bases, with 21 bases left in between. The CDR3 is made up of 16 amino acids. Germline V lookup: CDR1 DFQATT, CDR2 SNEGSKA (reference sequence). The CDR3 loop reads CSARDPNLRGKGEAFF. For the CDR3, the DNA is TGCAGTGCTAGAGATCCCAACCTCCGCGGGAAGGGTGAAGCTTTCTTT.

This clonotype was detected once. The J gene is TRBJ1-2, the V gene TRBV7-2; D call uncertain. The CDR3 length is 14 residues. V gave up 1 base and J gave up 5 bases, with 11 bases separating them. Germline CDR1 reads SGHTA; CDR2 reads FQGNSA. CDR3 sequence: CASSLEAAPYGYTF. CDR3 nucleotide sequence: TGTGCCAGCAGCTTAGAGGCGGCTCCTTATGGCTACACCTTC.

The rearrangement links TRBV2 to TRBJ2-5, with 15 bases fitting TRBD2. J lost 3 bases, V lost 6 bases, and 5 bases had no gene match. The CDR3 loop spans 16 amino acids. CDR1 and CDR2 (germline): SNHLY, FYNNEI. For the CDR3, the DNA is TGTGCCAGCAGCCCGGGACTAGCGGGGGGCGAAGAGACCCAGTACTTC. It codes for CASSPGLAGGEETQYF.

This rearrangement joins TRBV12-5 to TRBJ2-4; the match to TRBD2 covers 14 bases. Trimming took 3 bases from V and 8 from J; bases not matched to a gene: 9. This CDR3 spans 17 amino acids. CDR1 and CDR2 from the germline V gene are LGHNT and FRNRAP. The DNA for the CDR3 is TGTGCTAGTGGTTTCTCCCCGACTAGCGGGGGGGCAGACATTCAGTACTTC. Amino acid sequence: CASGFSPTSGGADIQYF.

This clonotype was seen a few times. This chain connects TRBV27 to TRBJ1-5; possibly TRBD1 for D (6 bases). Looked up from germline, CDR1 is MNHEY and CDR2 is SMNVEV (reference sequence). V was trimmed by 2 bases and J by 9 bases, leaving 14 bases between them. The CDR3 is 14 residues long. CDR3 nucleotides: TGTGCCAGCAGTTTAGGGGGCGGGGTGCGGCCCCAGCATTTT. Translated, it gives CASSLGGGVRPQHF.

This clonotype was recorded once. The chain links TRBV28 to TRBJ2-2; possibly TRBD2 for D (6 bases). The length of the CDR3 is 16 residues. The germline V and J ends were trimmed by 6 bases and 8 bases, with 22 bases remaining between them. Germline CDR1 reads MDHEN; CDR2 reads SYDVKM. The CDR3 sequence: CASSRKVLAVIGELFF. CDR3 DNA: TGTGCCAGCAGCAGAAAGGTATTAGCGGTCATTGGGGAGCTGTTTTTT.

This clonotype was seen many times. This sequence joins TRBV27 and TRBJ2-7; D possibly matches TRBD1 or TRBD2 (5 bases each). CDR3 length: 13 amino acids. Trimming shortened V by 8 bases and J by 2 bases, and 13 bases separated the two germline ends. Germline CDR1 reads MNHEY; CDR2 reads SMNVEV (reference sequence). The CDR3, as DNA: TGTGCCAGCGCCCCGGGGCACGCCTACGAGCAGTACTTC. This sequence encodes CASAPGHAYEQYF.

The gene calls are TRBV3-1 and TRBJ2-1; 9 positions agree with TRBD2. CDR3 length: 15 residues. CDR1 and CDR2 from the germline V gene are LGHDT and YNNKEL (reference sequence). V shed 4 bases and J 2 bases; nucleotides not matched to a gene: 3. The CDR3 is CASSLSGGTYNEQFF. CDR3 bases: TGTGCCAGCAGCCTTAGCGGGGGCACCTACAATGAGCAGTTCTTC.

This clonotype was seen repeatedly, ten times or more. The chain links TRBV7-2 to TRBJ2-2; D is unresolved. Deletions cut 6 bases from V and 4 bases from J, with 15 bases between. Germline values: CDR1 SGHTA, CDR2 FQGNSA. CDR3 length: 15 amino acids. The DNA of the CDR3 is TGTGCCAGCAGACCCGAGGCGATGGTCACCGGGGAGCTGTTTTTT. It encodes CASRPEAMVTGELFF.

V usage is TRBV25-1 and J usage is TRBJ2-1, with no clear D. Germline V CDR1 and CDR2: MGHDK, SYGVNS. Trimming pared 3 bases from V and 6 bases from J, leaving 6 bases between. This CDR3 contains 12 residues. The CDR3 DNA reads TGTGCCAGCAGTGATCCCCCCAATGAGCAGTTCTTC. Protein: CASSDPPNEQFF.

This clonotype was found many times. The chain links TRBV5-4 to TRBJ2-3; D gene uncertain. The CDR3 is 13 amino acids. V dropped 0 bases and J dropped 4 bases, with 6 bases sitting between them. Germline assignment: CDR1 SGHNT and CDR2 YYREEE (reference sequence). The CDR3 nucleotides read TGTGCCAGCAGCTTGGCGGGCGCAGATACGCAGTATTTT. Its translation is CASSLAGADTQYF.

The rearrangement uses TRBV24-1 and TRBJ2-2, with TRBD2 matching over 11 bases. V gave up 5 bases and J gave up 0 bases; unmatched junction bases: 7. Germline lookup yields CDR1 KGHDR and CDR2 SFDVKD. The CDR3 is made up of 18 amino acids. CDR3 region: CATSGVLAGGSNTGELFF. For the CDR3, the DNA is TGTGCCACCAGTGGGGTCCTAGCGGGGGGCTCGAACACCGGGGAGCTGTTTTTT.

This clonotype was counted between two and nine times. This chain links TRBV10-1 with TRBJ2-1; D uncertain. Deletions cut 6 bases from V and 6 bases from J, with 12 bases between. CDR3 length: 13 residues. The germline V gene has CDR1 WNHNN and CDR2 SYGVQD (reference sequence). The DNA of the CDR3 is TGCGCCAGCAGCACCAGGACGGGCAATGAGCAGTTCTTC. Protein: CASSTRTGNEQFF.

This clonotype showed up many times. The rearrangement joins TRBV5-1 to TRBJ2-2; D is ambiguous. From germline, CDR1 is SGHRS and CDR2 YFSETQ. This CDR3 has 15 amino acids. The ends were cut back, 4 bases at V and 6 bases at J, with 16 bases in the middle. This CDR3 reads CASSPDPRNSGELFF. DNA for the CDR3: TGCGCCAGCAGCCCAGATCCGCGTAATTCCGGGGAGCTGTTTTTT.

There are a few counts of this clonotype. J is TRBJ1-1 and V is TRBV5-4; D gene unclear. V lost 1 base and J 0 bases, leaving 10 bases between the germline ends. The CDR3 has 15 residues. Germline CDR1 is SGHNT and CDR2 is YYREEE (reference sequence). The CDR3 sequence: CASSLFGSLNTEAFF. CDR3 in DNA: TGTGCCAGCAGCTTGTTCGGCAGTCTGAACACTGAAGCTTTCTTT. The full variable domain, in which reference TRBV5-4 and TRBJ1-1 provide the parts outside the CDR3, is ETGVTQSPTHLIKTRGQQVTLRCSSQSGHNTVSWYQQALGQGPQFIFQYYREEENGRGNFPPRFSGLQFPNYSSELNVNALELDDSALYLCASSLFGSLNTEAFFGQGTRLTVV.

Ten or more counts support this clonotype. The chain recombines TRBV9 with TRBJ2-1; D unclear. CDR1 SGDLS and CDR2 YYNGEE come from the germline V gene. This CDR3 contains 16 residues. V lost 0 bases and J lost 2, with 12 bases in between. The CDR3 sequence: CASSVGADPAYNEQFF. DNA of the CDR3: TGTGCCAGCAGCGTAGGGGCGGACCCCGCCTACAATGAGCAGTTCTTC.

This clonotype was counted many times. The rearrangement links TRBV6-6 to TRBJ1-3, with D unclear. The CDR3 spans 15 residues. CDR1 is MNHNY and CDR2 is SVGAGI in the germline V gene (reference sequence). V was pared by 2 bases and J by 0 bases, with 8 bases between. CDR3 sequence (DNA): TGTGCCAGCAGTTACGCGGCAGACTCTGGAAACACCATATATTTT. It translates to CASSYAADSGNTIYF.

Many counts were recorded for this clonotype. The V call is TRBV10-3, the J call TRBJ1-6, with TRBD1 as a possible D gene (6 bases). Trimming left V 6 bases short and J 6 bases short, with 12 bases between. Germline CDR1 ENHRY, CDR2 SYGVKD. This CDR3 is 14 amino acids long. As DNA, the CDR3 is TGTGCCATCAGGGCTCTAGGGGGTAATTCACCCCTCCACTTT. Its protein is CAIRALGGNSPLHF.

This clonotype was observed at least ten times. This chain uses TRBV7-9 with TRBJ2-1; 11 bases are a match to TRBD2. The CDR3 contains 16 residues. Germline lookup yields CDR1 SEHNR and CDR2 FQNEAQ (reference sequence). V dropped 4 bases and J dropped 9; count of bases not matched to a gene: 11. CDR3 amino acids: CASSSWLAGGESEQFF. The CDR3 bases are TGTGCCAGCAGCTCGTGGCTAGCGGGGGGAGAATCTGAGCAGTTCTTC. The variable domain in full, completed from reference TRBV7-9 and TRBJ2-1, reads DTGVSQNPRHKITKRGQNVTFRCDPISEHNRLYWYRQTLGQGPEFLTYFQNEAQLEKSRLLSDRFSAERPKGSFSTLEIQRTEQGDSAMYLCASSSWLAGGESEQFFGPGTRLTVL.

The table lists this clonotype with many counts. The gene calls are TRBV4-3 and TRBJ1-2; 9 bases are shared with TRBD1. The CDR3 contains 18 residues. Losses at the gene ends were 0 bases for V and 6 bases for J; bases not matched to a gene: 14. Per the germline V gene, CDR1 is LGHNA and CDR2 is YSLEER. CDR3 bases: TGCGCCAGCAGCCAAGATTTGACCGGGACAGGGACGTTGGATGGCTACACCTTC. This codes for CASSQDLTGTGTLDGYTF.

The rearrangement joins TRBV19 to TRBJ2-1, with TRBD2 matching 9 bases. CDR1 and CDR2 from the germline V gene are LNHDA and SQIVND (reference sequence). This CDR3 contains 13 residues. The J segment lost 6 bases and the V segment lost 10 bases, leaving 7 bases of the junction unmatched. The CDR3 nucleotides are TGTGCCATCGGGCGGGGGGGTCGCAATGAGCAGTTCTTC. Amino acids: CAIGRGGRNEQFF.